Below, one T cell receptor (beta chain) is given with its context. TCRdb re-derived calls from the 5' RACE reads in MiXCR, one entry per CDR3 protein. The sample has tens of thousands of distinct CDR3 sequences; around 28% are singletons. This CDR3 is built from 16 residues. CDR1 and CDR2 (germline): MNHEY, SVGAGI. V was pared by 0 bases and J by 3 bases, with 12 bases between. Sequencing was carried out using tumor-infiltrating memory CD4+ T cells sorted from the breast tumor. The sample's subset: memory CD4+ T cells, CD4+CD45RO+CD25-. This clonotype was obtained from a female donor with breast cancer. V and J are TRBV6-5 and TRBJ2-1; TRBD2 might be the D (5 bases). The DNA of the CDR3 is TGTGCCAGCAGTTACTCTGGGCAGCGGAACTACAATGAGCAGTTCTTC. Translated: CASSYSGQRNYNEQFF.